This T cell receptor (beta chain) was sequenced in a study of blood T cell repertoires in COVID-19. As for the study in general: Acute and convalescent COVID-19 specimens originated in the United States, Italy and Spain. The cDNA or gDNA used as material had been derived from T cells, B-cell-depleted T cells, or PBMCs.

CDR3 length: 15 residues. CDR1 and CDR2 (germline): GTSNPN, SVGIG (reference sequence). Trimming left V 0 bases short and J 7 bases short, with 18 bases between. The protocol was immunoSEQ multiplex PCR, while the TCRdb copy is restricted to in-frame clones and leaves out a portion. The table includes 80,000 to 95,000 clones, 81% detected once. This chain joins TRBV30 and TRBJ1-2; a possible D gene is TRBD1 (5 bases). The receptor's source is an elderly man with COVID-19, enrolled during active disease. Sequenced input: peripheral blood. The CDR3 sequence is CAWSVGLGQKGGYTF. In DNA, the CDR3 is TGTGCCTGGAGTGTCGGTCTGGGGCAGAAAGGTGGCTACACCTTC.